A selection of T cell receptor beta chains follows, all from one sample in a study of T cells after yellow fever vaccination. TCRdb reprocessed the 5' RACE reads via MiXCR and lists one record per CDR3 protein. The sample consists of some 420,000 distinct CDR3 sequences, about 17% of them appearing once. The specimen was PBMCs, collected before the yellow fever booster vaccination. These receptors all stem from a man between 18 and 29 years old who received the YFV17D yellow fever vaccine. Both conserved end residues are part of each CDR3.

TRBV20-1 | CSAREGVGNTIYF
TRBV20-1 | CSASTGWELFF
TRBV7-9 | CASSPLLAGTTDTQYF
TRBV5-1 | CASSWGLTDTQYF
TRBV12-3/TRBV12-4 | CASSLTGPVDYGYTF
TRBV5-1 | CASTPGQGKETQYF
TRBV5-5 | CASSLFSQSTDTQYF
TRBV2 | CASSSDGGEGPLHF
TRBV2 | CASLRDEQFF
TRBV15 | CATSLKHSYGADTQYF